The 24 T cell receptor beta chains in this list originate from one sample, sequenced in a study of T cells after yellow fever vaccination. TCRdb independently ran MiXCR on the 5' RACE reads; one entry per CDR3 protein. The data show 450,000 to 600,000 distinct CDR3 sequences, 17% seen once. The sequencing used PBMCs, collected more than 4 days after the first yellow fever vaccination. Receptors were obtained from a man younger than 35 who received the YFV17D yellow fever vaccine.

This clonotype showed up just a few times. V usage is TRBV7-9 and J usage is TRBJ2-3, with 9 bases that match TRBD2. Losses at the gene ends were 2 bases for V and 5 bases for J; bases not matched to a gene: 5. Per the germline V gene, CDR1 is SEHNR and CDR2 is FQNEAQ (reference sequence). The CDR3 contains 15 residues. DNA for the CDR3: TGTGCCAGCAGCTTATTAGCGGGGGTTTTAGATACGCAGTATTTT. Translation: CASSLLAGVLDTQYF.

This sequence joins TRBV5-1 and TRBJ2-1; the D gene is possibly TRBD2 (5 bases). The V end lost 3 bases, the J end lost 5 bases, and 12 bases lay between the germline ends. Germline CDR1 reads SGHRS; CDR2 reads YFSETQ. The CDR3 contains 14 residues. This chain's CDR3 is CASSSGTEDNEQFF. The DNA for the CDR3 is TGCGCCAGCAGCTCGGGAACGGAAGACAATGAGCAGTTCTTC. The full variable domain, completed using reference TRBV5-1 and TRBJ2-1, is KAGVTQTPRYLIKTRGQQVTLSCSPISGHRSVSWYQQTPGQGLQFLFEYFSETQRNKGNFPGRFSGRQFSNSRSEMNVSTLELGDSALYLCASSSGTEDNEQFFGPGTRLTVL.

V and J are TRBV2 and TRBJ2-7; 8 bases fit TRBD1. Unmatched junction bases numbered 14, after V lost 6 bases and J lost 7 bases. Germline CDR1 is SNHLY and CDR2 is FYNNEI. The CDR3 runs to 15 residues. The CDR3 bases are TGTGCCAGCAGAGCGACCGGGACAGGTCTATTGGAGCAGTACGTC. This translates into CASRATGTGLLEQYV.

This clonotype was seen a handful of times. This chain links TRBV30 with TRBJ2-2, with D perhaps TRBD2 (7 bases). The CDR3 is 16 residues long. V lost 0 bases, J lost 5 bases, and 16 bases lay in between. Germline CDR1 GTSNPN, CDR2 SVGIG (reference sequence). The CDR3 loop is CAWSVLSGGPTGELFF. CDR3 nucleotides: TGTGCCTGGAGTGTACTTTCCGGGGGGCCGACCGGGGAGCTGTTTTTT.

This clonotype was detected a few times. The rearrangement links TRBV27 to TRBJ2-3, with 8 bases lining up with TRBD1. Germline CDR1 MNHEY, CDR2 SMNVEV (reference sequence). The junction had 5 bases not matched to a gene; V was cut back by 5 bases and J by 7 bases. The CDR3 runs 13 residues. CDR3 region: CASSPRTGYTQYF. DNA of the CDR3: TGTGCCAGCAGTCCCCGGACAGGGTATACGCAGTATTTT.

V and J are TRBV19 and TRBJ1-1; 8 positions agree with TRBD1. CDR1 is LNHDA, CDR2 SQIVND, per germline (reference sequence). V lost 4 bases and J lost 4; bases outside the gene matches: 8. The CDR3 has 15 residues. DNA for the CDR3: TGTGCCAGTAGTACCGGACAGGGTGTGGGCACTGAAGCTTTCTTT. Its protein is CASSTGQGVGTEAFF. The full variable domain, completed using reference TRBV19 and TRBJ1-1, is DGGITQSPKYLFRKEGQNVTLSCEQNLNHDAMYWYRQDPGQGLRLIYYSQIVNDFQKGDIAEGYSVSREKKESFPLTVTSAQKNPTAFYLCASSTGQGVGTEAFFGQGTRLTVV.

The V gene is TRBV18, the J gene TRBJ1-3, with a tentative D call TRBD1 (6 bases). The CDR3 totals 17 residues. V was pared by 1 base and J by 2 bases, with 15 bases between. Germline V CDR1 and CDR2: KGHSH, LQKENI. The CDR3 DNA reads TGTGCCAGCTCACCACTGAGCAGGGGAGGTACTGGAAACACCATATATTTT. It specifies CASSPLSRGGTGNTIYF.

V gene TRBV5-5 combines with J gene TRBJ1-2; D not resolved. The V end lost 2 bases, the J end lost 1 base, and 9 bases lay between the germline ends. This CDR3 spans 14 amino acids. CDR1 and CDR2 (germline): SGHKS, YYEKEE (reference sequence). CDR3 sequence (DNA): TGTGCCAGCAGCTTCGGACGGAATAACTATGGCTACACCTTC. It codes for CASSFGRNNYGYTF.

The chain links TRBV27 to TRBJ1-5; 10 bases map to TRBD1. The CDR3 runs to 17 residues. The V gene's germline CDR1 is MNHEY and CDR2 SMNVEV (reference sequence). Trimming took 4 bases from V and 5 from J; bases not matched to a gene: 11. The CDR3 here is CASSSAPRTGGYQPQHF. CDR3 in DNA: TGTGCCAGCAGTTCCGCTCCTAGGACAGGGGGTTATCAGCCCCAGCATTTT.

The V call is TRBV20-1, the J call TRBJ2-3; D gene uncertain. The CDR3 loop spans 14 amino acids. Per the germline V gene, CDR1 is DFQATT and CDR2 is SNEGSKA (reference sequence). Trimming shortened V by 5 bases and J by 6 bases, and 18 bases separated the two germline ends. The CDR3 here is CSAGITPAPDTQYF. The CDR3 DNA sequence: TGCAGTGCTGGAATAACTCCAGCTCCGGATACGCAGTATTTT.

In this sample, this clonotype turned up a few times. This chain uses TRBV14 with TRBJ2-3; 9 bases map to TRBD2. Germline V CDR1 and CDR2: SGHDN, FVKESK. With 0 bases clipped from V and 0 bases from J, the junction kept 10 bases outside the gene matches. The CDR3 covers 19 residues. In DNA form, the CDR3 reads TGTGCCAGCAGCCAAGATGCCATCGTGGCGGGGGGGAGCACAGATACGCAGTATTTT. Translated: CASSQDAIVAGGSTDTQYF.

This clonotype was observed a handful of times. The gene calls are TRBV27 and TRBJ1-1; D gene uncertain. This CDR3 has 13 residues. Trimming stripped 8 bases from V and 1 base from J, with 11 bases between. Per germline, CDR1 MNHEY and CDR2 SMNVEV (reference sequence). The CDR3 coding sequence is TGTGCCAGCTGGACGAGGGAGAACACTGAAGCTTTCTTT. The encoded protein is CASWTRENTEAFF.

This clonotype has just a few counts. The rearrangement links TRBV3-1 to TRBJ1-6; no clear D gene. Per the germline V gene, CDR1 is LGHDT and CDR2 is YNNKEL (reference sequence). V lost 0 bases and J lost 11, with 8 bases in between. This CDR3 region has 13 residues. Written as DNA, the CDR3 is TGTGCCAGCAGCCAAGAGGGTGCGGCACCCCTCCACTTT. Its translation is CASSQEGAAPLHF.

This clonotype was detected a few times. The CDR3 sequence is CASSPVVGTGNTIYF. The CDR3 region has the DNA TGCGCCAGCAGCCCGGTGGTGGGGACAGGAAACACCATATATTTT. V and J are TRBV5-1 and TRBJ1-3; D perhaps matches TRBD1 (6 bases). CDR1 is SGHRS and CDR2 is YFSETQ in the germline V gene. CDR3 length: 15 residues. The germline V and J ends were trimmed by 4 bases and 4 bases, with 15 bases remaining between them.

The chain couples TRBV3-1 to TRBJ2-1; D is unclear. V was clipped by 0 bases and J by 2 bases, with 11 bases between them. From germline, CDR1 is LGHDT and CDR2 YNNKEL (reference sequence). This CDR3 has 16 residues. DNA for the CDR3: TGTGCCAGCAGCCAAGATCCCTTACCAGCCTACAATGAGCAGTTCTTC. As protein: CASSQDPLPAYNEQFF.

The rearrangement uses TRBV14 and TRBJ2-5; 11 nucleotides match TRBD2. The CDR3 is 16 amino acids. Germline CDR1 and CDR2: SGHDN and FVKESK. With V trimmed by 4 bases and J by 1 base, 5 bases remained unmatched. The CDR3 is CASSPLAGATQETQYF. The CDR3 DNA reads TGTGCCAGCAGCCCACTAGCGGGGGCCACCCAAGAGACCCAGTACTTC.

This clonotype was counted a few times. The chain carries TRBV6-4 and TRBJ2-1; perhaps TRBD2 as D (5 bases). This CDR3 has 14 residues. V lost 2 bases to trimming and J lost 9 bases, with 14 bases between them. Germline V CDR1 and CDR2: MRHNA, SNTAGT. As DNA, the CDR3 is TGTGCCAGCAGTGACACGGGGTCCCTCCCTGAGCAGTTCTTC. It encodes CASSDTGSLPEQFF.

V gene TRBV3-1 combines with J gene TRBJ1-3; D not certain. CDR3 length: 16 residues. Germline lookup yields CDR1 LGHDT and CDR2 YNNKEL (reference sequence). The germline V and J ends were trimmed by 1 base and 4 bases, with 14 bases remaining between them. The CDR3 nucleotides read TGTGCCAGCAGCCAAGCGGAGCACCCGGGCGGAAACACCATATATTTT. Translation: CASSQAEHPGGNTIYF.

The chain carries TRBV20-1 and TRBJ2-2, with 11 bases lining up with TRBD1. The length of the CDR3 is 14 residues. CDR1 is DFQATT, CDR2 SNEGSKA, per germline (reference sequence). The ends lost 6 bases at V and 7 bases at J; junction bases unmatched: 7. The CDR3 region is CSALRTGGGGELFF. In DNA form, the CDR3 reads TGCAGTGCCCTTCGGACAGGGGGCGGCGGGGAGCTGTTTTTT.

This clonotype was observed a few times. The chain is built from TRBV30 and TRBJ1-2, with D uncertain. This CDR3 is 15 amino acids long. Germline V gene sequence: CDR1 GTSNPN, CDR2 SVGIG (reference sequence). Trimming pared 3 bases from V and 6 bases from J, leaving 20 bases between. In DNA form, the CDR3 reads TGTGCCTGGAGCGAGGAGGCCAGCCTCCTCAATGGCTACACCTTC. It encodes CAWSEEASLLNGYTF.

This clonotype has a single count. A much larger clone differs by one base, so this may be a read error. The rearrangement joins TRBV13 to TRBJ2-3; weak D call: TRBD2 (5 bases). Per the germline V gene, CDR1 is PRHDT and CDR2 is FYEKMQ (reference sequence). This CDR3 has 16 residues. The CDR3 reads CAISNERRVNGDTQYF. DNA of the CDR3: TGTGCCATCAGCAACGAGCGGCGGGTGAACGGGGATACGCAGTATTTT.

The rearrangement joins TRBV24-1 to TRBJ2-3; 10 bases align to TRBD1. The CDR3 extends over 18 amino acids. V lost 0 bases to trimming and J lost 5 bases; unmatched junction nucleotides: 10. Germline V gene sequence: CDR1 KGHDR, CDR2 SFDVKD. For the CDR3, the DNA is TGTGCCACCAGTGATTTGCCTGCGGGGGACAGGGGTGGAGATACGCAGTATTTT. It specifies CATSDLPAGDRGGDTQYF.

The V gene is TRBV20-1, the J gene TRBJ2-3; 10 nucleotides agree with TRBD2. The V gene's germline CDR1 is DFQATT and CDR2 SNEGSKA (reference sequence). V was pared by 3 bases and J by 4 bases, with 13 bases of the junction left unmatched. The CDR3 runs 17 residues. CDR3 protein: CSARSSGGAGGSDTQYF. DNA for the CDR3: TGCAGTGCTAGGTCCAGCGGGGGGGCCGGAGGGTCAGATACGCAGTATTTT.

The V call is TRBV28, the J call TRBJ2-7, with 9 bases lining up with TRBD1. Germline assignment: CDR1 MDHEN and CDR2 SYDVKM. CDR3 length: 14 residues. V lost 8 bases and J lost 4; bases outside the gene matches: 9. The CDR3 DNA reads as TGTGCCAGCTCCTGGACAGGGGCGTTATACGAGCAGTACGTC. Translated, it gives CASSWTGALYEQYV.